These 26 T cell receptor beta chains originate from one sample sequenced in a study of blood T cell repertoires in COVID-19. Here immunoSEQ multiplex PCR was the method, and the copy in TCRdb shows in-frame clones only, minus some. The sample contains fewer than 350,000 clones, around four fifths of which appear only once. The material sequenced was peripheral blood. The receptors come from a woman between 50 and 59 years old with active or convalescent COVID-19.

V is TRBV19 and J is TRBJ1-2, with D uncertain. CDR1 LNHDA and CDR2 SQIVND come from the germline V gene (reference sequence). Deletions cut 6 bases from V and 2 bases from J, with 10 bases between. CDR3 length: 13 residues. CDR3 sequence (DNA): TGTGCCAGTAGACCAACGGTGAACTATGGCTACACCTTC. Translation gives CASRPTVNYGYTF.

V usage is TRBV3-1 (or the pseudogene TRBV3-2) and J usage is TRBJ1-6, with a possible D match to TRBD1 (5 bases). Trimming shortened V by 1 base and J by 5 bases, and 6 bases separated the two germline ends. This CDR3 contains 14 residues. Germline V lookup: CDR1 LGHDT, CDR2 YNNKEL (reference sequence). CDR3 DNA: TGTGCCAGCAGCCAAGCAGGGAATAATTCACCCCTCCACTTT. This sequence encodes CASSQAGNNSPLHF.

The gene calls are TRBV7-6 and TRBJ1-3; D is uncertain. Germline CDR1 SGHVS, CDR2 FNYEAQ. V was clipped by 6 bases and J by 0 bases, with 12 bases between them. This CDR3 has 15 amino acids. In DNA form, the CDR3 reads TGTGCCAGCAGTCCGGGTCACGTCTCTGGAAACACCATATATTTT. It encodes CASSPGHVSGNTIYF.

The sample holds one count of this clone. The CDR3 DNA follows: TGCGCCAGCAGCCAAGTAGCAACGGGAGGGCAAAATGAGCAGTTCTTC. This gives the protein CASSQVATGGQNEQFF. The chain joins TRBV4-1 to TRBJ2-1; 8 bases map to TRBD2. Germline values: CDR1 MGHRA, CDR2 YSYEKL. The CDR3 covers 16 residues. The V gene end was trimmed by 1 base and the J gene end by 7 bases; junction bases not matched to a gene: 9.

V is TRBV4-1 and J is TRBJ2-1, with 11 bases lining up with TRBD2. The CDR3 consists of 17 residues. CDR1 and CDR2 (germline): MGHRA, YSYEKL. V shed 2 bases and J 3 bases; nucleotides not matched to a gene: 6. As DNA, the CDR3 is TGCGCCAGCAGCCAACGTAGGGGGACTAGCGGCTACAATGAGCAGTTCTTC. It yields the protein CASSQRRGTSGYNEQFF.

V usage is TRBV7-9 and J usage is TRBJ2-7; D gene ambiguous. Trimming pared 0 bases from V and 3 bases from J, leaving 9 bases between. Germline loops: CDR1 SEHNR, CDR2 FQNEAQ (reference sequence). This CDR3 contains 14 residues. CDR3 protein: CASSLARGGYEQYF. The CDR3 DNA follows: TGTGCCAGCAGCTTAGCGCGAGGCGGCTACGAGCAGTACTTC.

The genes are TRBV7-8 and TRBJ2-7; 8 nucleotides line up with TRBD1. The CDR3 is 15 amino acids. V was clipped by 5 bases and J by 4 bases; unmatched bases: 10. Germline V gives CDR1 SGHVS, CDR2 FQNEAQ. CDR3 residues: CASSPKRDRRYEQYF. CDR3 in DNA: TGTGCCAGCAGCCCTAAACGGGACAGGCGATACGAGCAGTACTTC.

V is TRBV9 and J is TRBJ1-1, with D hard to call. Germline V gives CDR1 SGDLS, CDR2 YYNGEE. The CDR3 runs to 14 residues. V was trimmed by 2 bases and J by 0 bases, leaving 8 bases between them. The CDR3 sequence is CASSVSGMNTEAFF. CDR3 DNA: TGTGCCAGCAGCGTCAGCGGCATGAACACTGAAGCTTTCTTT.

This rearrangement joins TRBV11-1 to TRBJ2-7; D gene ambiguous. V was cut by 5 bases and J by 2 bases, with 10 bases left in between. Germline-derived CDR1 and CDR2 are SGHAT and FQDESV (reference sequence). The length of the CDR3 is 13 residues. CDR3 sequence: CASSPNGAYEQYF. CDR3 sequence (DNA): TGTGCCAGCAGCCCTAACGGAGCCTACGAGCAGTACTTC.

This clone was counted between two and nine times. The chain recombines TRBV7-6 with TRBJ2-3, with 10 bases aligning to TRBD2. This CDR3 is built from 15 residues. Looked up from germline, CDR1 is SGHVS and CDR2 is FNYEAQ. V was pared by 4 bases and J by 3 bases, with 4 bases of the junction left unmatched. The CDR3 loop is CASSYPLAGTDTQYF. The CDR3 region has the DNA TGTGCCAGCAGCTACCCACTAGCGGGAACAGATACGCAGTATTTT.

The chain employs TRBV21-1 and TRBJ2-7; TRBD2, the table's D call, lacks a check against the DNA. TRBV21-1 counts as a pseudogene. The CDR3 spans 19 residues. The CDR3 DNA reads TGTGCCAGCAGCAAAGTTGGCGTCCCGGGACTACCACGATCCTACGAGCAGTACTTC. It yields the protein CASSKVGVPGLPRSYEQYF.

CDR3 region: CASSRTTGFLDTQYF. In DNA, the CDR3 is TGTGCCAGCAGCCGGACGACGGGATTCTTGGATACGCAGTATTTT. This rearrangement joins TRBV5-4 to TRBJ2-3; D may be TRBD2 (5 bases). Germline CDR1 is SGHNT and CDR2 is YYREEE (reference sequence). Trimming took off 4 bases at V and 6 bases at J, with 18 bases between the two ends. This CDR3 contains 15 residues.

CDR3 loop: CASSQELAESSYEQYF. The CDR3, as DNA: TGTGCCAGCAGCCAAGAACTAGCAGAGAGCTCCTACGAGCAGTACTTC. V gene TRBV3-1 (or the pseudogene TRBV3-2) combines with J gene TRBJ2-7, with D possibly TRBD2 on 6 matching bases. The CDR3 consists of 16 residues. Germline V CDR1 and CDR2: LGHDT, YNNKEL (reference sequence). Deletions cut 0 bases from V and 0 bases from J, with 12 bases between.

A few counts support this clone. The CDR3 loop reads CASSVAAGSYYGYTF. The CDR3 nucleotides are TGTGCCAGCAGCGTAGCAGCAGGGTCTTACTATGGCTACACCTTC. The genes are TRBV9 and TRBJ1-2, with TRBD1 as a possible D gene (5 bases). The CDR3 runs to 15 residues. V was pared by 0 bases and J by 3 bases, with 12 bases between. Germline CDR1 SGDLS, CDR2 YYNGEE.

The rearrangement links TRBV30 to TRBJ2-7, with D perhaps matching TRBD2 (7 bases). CDR3 length equals 12 residues. Between the trimmed V and J ends, which lost 5 bases and 6 bases, there was a span of 14 bases. Looked up from germline, CDR1 is GTSNPN and CDR2 is SVGIG (reference sequence). CDR3 sequence reads: CAWLLGGAEQYF. The CDR3 DNA follows: TGTGCCTGGTTACTAGGGGGGGCCGAGCAGTACTTC. Full variable domain (remainder filled in from reference TRBV30 and TRBJ2-7): SQTIHQWPATLVQPVGSPLSLECTVEGTSNPNLYWYRQAAGRGLQLLFYSVGIGQISSEVPQNLSASRPQDRQFILSSKKLLLSDSGFYLCAWLLGGAEQYFGPGTRLTVT.

The CDR3 reads CASRRPPGQGDGGELFF. Here the CDR3 DNA reads TGTGCCAGCAGGCGACCTCCGGGACAGGGGGACGGCGGGGAGCTGTTTTTT. The chain has TRBV28 and TRBJ2-2; 11 positions agree with TRBD1. V gave up 6 bases and J gave up 7 bases; unmatched junction bases: 13. The CDR3 consists of 17 residues. Germline V gene data show CDR1 as MDHEN and CDR2 as SYDVKM.

This clone is a singleton in its sample. The rearrangement links TRBV13 to TRBJ2-7; 10 nucleotides align to TRBD2. Looked up from germline, CDR1 is PRHDT and CDR2 is FYEKMQ (reference sequence). This CDR3 has 16 residues. The ends lost 5 bases at V and 0 bases at J; junction bases unmatched: 7. CDR3 nucleotide sequence: TGTGCCAGCAGCACCCGGACTAGCGGAGGCTCCTACGAGCAGTACTTC. Protein: CASSTRTSGGSYEQYF.

The genes are TRBV28 and TRBJ2-7; weak D call: TRBD2 (6 bases). The germline CDR1 and CDR2 sequences are MDHEN and SYDVKM. Deletions cut 3 bases from V and 0 bases from J, with 18 bases between. The CDR3 is 17 amino acids. CDR3: CASSLAFGGFSSYEQYF. CDR3 bases: TGTGCCAGCAGTTTGGCCTTTGGGGGGTTTAGCTCCTACGAGCAGTACTTC.

The rearrangement joins TRBV7-8 to TRBJ1-5, with D unclear. Germline lookup yields CDR1 SGHVS and CDR2 FQNEAQ. This CDR3 has 17 residues. V gave up 2 bases and J gave up 0 bases, with 14 bases separating them. CDR3 sequence: CASSLMGRRDSNQPQHF. CDR3 in DNA: TGTGCCAGCAGCTTAATGGGTCGGAGGGATAGCAATCAGCCCCAGCATTTT.

CDR3 amino acids: CASSIGQGYEQYF. For the CDR3, the DNA is TGTGCCAGTAGTATAGGGCAGGGCTACGAGCAGTACTTC. The chain uses TRBV19 and TRBJ2-7, with D possibly TRBD1 on 5 matching bases. This CDR3 is built from 13 residues. CDR1 is LNHDA and CDR2 is SQIVND in the germline V gene (reference sequence). The V gene lost 1 base and the J gene lost 3 bases, with 7 bases spanning the gap.

The chain links TRBV5-1 to TRBJ1-1; D gene uncertain. CDR1 is SGHRS, CDR2 YFSETQ, per germline. Trimming left V 1 base short and J 5 bases short, with 9 bases between. The CDR3 is 13 amino acids. For the CDR3, the DNA is TGCGCCAGCAGCTTGCCGGGAGGGACTGAAGCTTTCTTT. Translated, it gives CASSLPGGTEAFF.

The gene calls are TRBV2 and TRBJ2-1; 13 bases match TRBD2. The CDR3 is made up of 19 amino acids. The germline V gene has CDR1 SNHLY and CDR2 FYNNEI. Unmatched junction bases numbered 19, after V lost 7 bases and J lost 7 bases. The CDR3 loop is CASNLRTSGRGGLQNEQFF. In DNA, the CDR3 is TGTGCCAGCAACTTGCGGACTAGCGGGAGAGGAGGATTGCAGAATGAGCAGTTCTTC.

This chain connects TRBV19 to TRBJ1-2; 9 bases line up with TRBD1. The CDR3 runs to 16 residues. Germline CDR1 LNHDA, CDR2 SQIVND (reference sequence). J gave up 3 bases and V 5 bases, and 10 bases lay outside the gene matches. The CDR3, as DNA: TGTGCCAGTAGTGACGAGGGGGACAGGGCTCACTATGGCTACACCTTC. It is translated as CASSDEGDRAHYGYTF.

The rearrangement uses TRBV18 and TRBJ1-5; D might be TRBD1 (5 bases). The germline V and J ends were trimmed by 2 bases and 15 bases, with 14 bases remaining between them. Per the germline V gene, CDR1 is KGHSH and CDR2 is LQKENI. This CDR3 spans 12 amino acids. CDR3 region: CASSPDAGLTHF. CDR3 in DNA: TGTGCCAGCTCACCAGACGCAGGGCTAACGCATTTT.

The chain joins TRBV10-3 to TRBJ2-7; 10 bases are a match to TRBD2. Germline trimming cut 0 bases from V and 4 bases from J; bases unmatched to any gene: 9. Per the germline V gene, CDR1 is ENHRY and CDR2 is SYGVKD. The CDR3 sequence is 17 residues long. The CDR3 loop is CAISESAGLAGVYEQYF. The CDR3 nucleotides are TGTGCCATCAGTGAGTCGGCGGGTCTAGCGGGAGTGTACGAGCAGTACTTC.

The V gene is TRBV5-1, the J gene TRBJ2-7; possibly TRBD1 for D (6 bases). The V end lost 7 bases, the J end lost 3 bases, and 20 bases lay between the germline ends. The CDR3 is 15 residues long. Germline CDR1 and CDR2: SGHRS and YFSETQ. The CDR3 here is CASSNTGLSGYEQYF. CDR3 nucleotide sequence: TGCGCCAGCTCTAATACAGGGCTTTCGGGCTACGAGCAGTACTTC.